Presented here are 9 T cell receptor beta chains from one specimen sequenced in a study of OX40 agonist ivuxolimab in advanced cancers. Generated by immunoSEQ multiplex PCR, the TCRdb table keeps only in-frame clones and is missing some. The data contain 60,000 to 100,000 clones, 80% to 90% of them singletons. The source material was CD4+ or CD8+ T cells sorted from blood, sampled in a trial of the OX40 agonist ivuxolimab. The origin of the receptors is an adult with an advanced solid tumor such as melanoma, head and neck, liver or kidney cancer.

This clone has just one count. V usage is TRBV2 and J usage is TRBJ2-2, with a possible D match to TRBD2 (5 bases). Germline V gives CDR1 SNHLY, CDR2 FYNNEI. The CDR3 loop spans 15 amino acids. V lost 7 bases to trimming and J lost 7 bases, with 19 bases between them. This CDR3 is CASIPTSGSGGELFF. The CDR3 bases are TGTGCCAGCATTCCCACATCGGGGTCCGGCGGGGAGCTGTTTTTT.

The chain carries TRBV15 and TRBJ1-1; 7 bases are shared with TRBD1. The CDR3 is made up of 13 amino acids. The trim removed 4 bases at V and 5 bases at J, leaving 4 bases unmatched. Germline loops: CDR1 LNHNV, CDR2 YYDKDF (reference sequence). CDR3 loop: CATSKTGRTEAFF. For the CDR3, the DNA is TGTGCCACCAGCAAGACAGGGAGAACTGAAGCTTTCTTT.

V usage is TRBV19 and J usage is TRBJ2-2; no clear D. Germline CDR1 and CDR2: LNHDA and SQIVND (reference sequence). Trimming removed 6 bases from V and 1 base from J, with 9 bases in between. This CDR3 contains 14 residues. The CDR3 region is CASRGSRNTGELFF. The CDR3 region has the DNA TGTGCCAGTAGAGGTTCCCGGAACACCGGGGAGCTGTTTTTT.

This chain connects TRBV18 to TRBJ2-6; TRBD1 agrees at 9 bases. CDR3 length: 17 amino acids. Per germline, CDR1 KGHSH and CDR2 LQKENI. The V and J ends lost 2 bases and 3 bases, in that order; junction bases with no gene match: 5. This CDR3 is CASSPRTGVGGANVLTF. For the CDR3, the DNA is TGTGCCAGCTCACCAAGGACAGGGGTAGGTGGGGCCAACGTCCTGACTTTC.

The table lists this clone with a count of one. The DNA for the CDR3 is TGCAGCGTTGAGACTAGCGGGAGCCCTGAGACCCAGTACTTC. Amino acids: CSVETSGSPETQYF. The chain carries TRBV29-1 and TRBJ2-5; 12 bases align to TRBD2. The length of the CDR3 is 14 residues. The J segment lost 5 bases and the V segment lost 3 bases, leaving 4 bases of the junction unmatched. CDR1 SQVTM and CDR2 ANQGSEA come from the germline V gene. Looking up the rest from reference TRBV29-1 and TRBJ2-5 gives the full variable domain: SAVISQKPSRDICQRGTSLTIQCQVDSQVTMMFWYRQQPGQSLTLIATANQGSEATYESGFVIDKFPISRPNLTFSTLTVSNMSPEDSSIYLCSVETSGSPETQYFGPGTRLLVL.

The chain uses TRBV6-1 and TRBJ1-5; a weak D match, TRBD1 (6 bases). CDR3 length equals 14 residues. Germline assignment: CDR1 MNHNS and CDR2 SASEGT. Between the trimmed V and J ends, which lost 7 bases and 4 bases, there was a span of 14 bases. CDR3 in amino acids: CASIFPGTNQPQHF. The CDR3 nucleotides are TGTGCCAGCATCTTTCCGGGGACAAATCAGCCCCAGCATTTT.

DNA of the CDR3: TGCGCCAGCAGCTTGGGGGCAGGTCATACTAGCACAGATACGCAGTATTTT. Translation gives CASSLGAGHTSTDTQYF. The chain joins TRBV5-1 to TRBJ2-3; D not certain. Germline assignment: CDR1 SGHRS and CDR2 YFSETQ. The V end lost 0 bases, the J end lost 0 bases, and 14 bases lay between the germline ends. CDR3 length equals 17 residues.

This clone was picked up a small number of times. The gene calls are TRBV20-1 and TRBJ1-2; D gene unclear. The CDR3 sequence is 11 residues long. Germline V gene lookup returns CDR1 DFQATT and CDR2 SNEGSKA (reference sequence). Trimming removed 3 bases at V and 4 bases at J, with 6 bases between. CDR3 DNA sequence: TGCAGTGCTAGGGTTGGCTATGGCTACACCTTC. It encodes CSARVGYGYTF.

The chain recombines TRBV5-1 with TRBJ2-1; D is uncertain. Trimming shortened V by 0 bases and J by 6 bases, and 7 bases separated the two germline ends. Per the germline V gene, CDR1 is SGHRS and CDR2 is YFSETQ. This CDR3 is 13 amino acids long. DNA for the CDR3: TGCGCCAGCAGCTTGGGGATGCGCAATGAGCAGTTCTTC. Translating it yields CASSLGMRNEQFF.